This T cell receptor beta chain was identified during a study of blood T cell repertoires in COVID-19. The V and J ends lost 2 bases and 2 bases, in that order; junction bases with no gene match: 7. CDR1 and CDR2 (germline): MNHEY, SVGEGT. The CDR3 contains 16 residues. TCRdb's copy holds only in-frame clones and misses some; the assay was immunoSEQ multiplex PCR. The data show about 300,000 clones, 70% to 90% seen once. The specimen sequenced was peripheral blood. This sequence originates from a woman in her fifties or sixties with COVID-19, enrolled during active disease. The chain combines TRBV6-2 or TRBV6-3 with TRBJ2-5; 8 positions match TRBD2. The CDR3, as DNA: TGTGCCAGCAGTTACGGTGGTAGCGGGACGCAAGAGACCCAGTACTTC. This translates into CASSYGGSGTQETQYF.